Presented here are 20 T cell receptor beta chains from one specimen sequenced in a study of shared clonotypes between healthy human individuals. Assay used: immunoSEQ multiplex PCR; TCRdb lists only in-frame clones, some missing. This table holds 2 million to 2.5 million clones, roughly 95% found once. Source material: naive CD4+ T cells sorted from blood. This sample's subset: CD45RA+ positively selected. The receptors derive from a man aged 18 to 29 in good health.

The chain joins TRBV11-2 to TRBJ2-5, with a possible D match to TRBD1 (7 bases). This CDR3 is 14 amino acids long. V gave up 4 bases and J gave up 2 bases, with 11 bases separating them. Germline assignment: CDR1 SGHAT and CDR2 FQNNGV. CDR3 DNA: TGTGCCAGCAGCTGGAGGGACAGACAAGAGACCCAGTACTTC. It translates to CASSWRDRQETQYF.

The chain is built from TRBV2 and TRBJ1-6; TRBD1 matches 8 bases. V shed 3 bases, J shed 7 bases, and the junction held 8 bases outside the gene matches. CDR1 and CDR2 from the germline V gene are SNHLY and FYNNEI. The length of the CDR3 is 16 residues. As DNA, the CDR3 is TGTGCCAGCAGTGACCGGACAGGGAACGGCAATTCACCCCTCCACTTT. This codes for CASSDRTGNGNSPLHF.

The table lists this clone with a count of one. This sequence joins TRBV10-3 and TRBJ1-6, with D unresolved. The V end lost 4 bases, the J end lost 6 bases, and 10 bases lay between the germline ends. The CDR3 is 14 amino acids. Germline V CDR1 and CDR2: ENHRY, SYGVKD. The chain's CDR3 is CAISGVQSNSPLHF. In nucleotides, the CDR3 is TGTGCCATCAGTGGGGTACAGTCTAATTCACCCCTCCACTTT.

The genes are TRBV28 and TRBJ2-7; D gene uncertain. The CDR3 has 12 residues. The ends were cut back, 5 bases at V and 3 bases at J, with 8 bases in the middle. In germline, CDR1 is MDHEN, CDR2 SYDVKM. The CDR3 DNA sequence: TGTGCCAGCAGTATCTCAGACTACGAGCAGTACTTC. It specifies CASSISDYEQYF.

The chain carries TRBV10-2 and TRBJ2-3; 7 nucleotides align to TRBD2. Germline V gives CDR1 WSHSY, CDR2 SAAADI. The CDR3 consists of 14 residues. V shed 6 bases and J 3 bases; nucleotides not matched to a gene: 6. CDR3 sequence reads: CASREGGPTDTQYF. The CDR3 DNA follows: TGCGCCAGCAGGGAGGGAGGGCCAACAGATACGCAGTATTTT.

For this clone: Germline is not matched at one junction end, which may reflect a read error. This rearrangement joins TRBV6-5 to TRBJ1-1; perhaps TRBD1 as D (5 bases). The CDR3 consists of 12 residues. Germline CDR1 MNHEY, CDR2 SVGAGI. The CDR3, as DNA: TGTGCCAGCAGTCCTATCGGGACGGCTGCTGTCTTT. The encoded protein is CASSPIGTAAVF.

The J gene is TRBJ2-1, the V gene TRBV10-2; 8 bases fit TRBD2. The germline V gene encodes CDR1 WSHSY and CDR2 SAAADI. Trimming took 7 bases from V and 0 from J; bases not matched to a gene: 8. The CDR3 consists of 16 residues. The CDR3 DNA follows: TGCGCCAGCAAGAGCGGGAGTGCCAGCTCCTACAATGAGCAGTTCTTC. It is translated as CASKSGSASSYNEQFF.

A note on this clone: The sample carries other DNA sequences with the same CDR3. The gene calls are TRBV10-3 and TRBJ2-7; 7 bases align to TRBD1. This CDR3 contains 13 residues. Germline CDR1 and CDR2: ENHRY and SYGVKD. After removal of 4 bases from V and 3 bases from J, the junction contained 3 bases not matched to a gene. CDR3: CAISGTGLYEQYF. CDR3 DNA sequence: TGTGCCATCAGTGGGACAGGACTCTACGAGCAGTACTTC.

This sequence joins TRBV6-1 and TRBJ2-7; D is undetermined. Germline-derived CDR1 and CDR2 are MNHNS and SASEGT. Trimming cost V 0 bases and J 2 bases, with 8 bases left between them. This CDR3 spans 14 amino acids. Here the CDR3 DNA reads TGTGCCAGCAGTGAAGCTGGCAGTACCTACGAGCAGTACTTC. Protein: CASSEAGSTYEQYF.

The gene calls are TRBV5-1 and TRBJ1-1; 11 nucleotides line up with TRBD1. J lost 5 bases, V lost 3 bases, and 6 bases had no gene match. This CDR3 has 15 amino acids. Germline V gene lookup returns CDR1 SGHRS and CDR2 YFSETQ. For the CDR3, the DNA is TGCGCCAGCAGCTATTTCGGGGACAGGGGGACTGAAGCTTTCTTT. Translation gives CASSYFGDRGTEAFF.

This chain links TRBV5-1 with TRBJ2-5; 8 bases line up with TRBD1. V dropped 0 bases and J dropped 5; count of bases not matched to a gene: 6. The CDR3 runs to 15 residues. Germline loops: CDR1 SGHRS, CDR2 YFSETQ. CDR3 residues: CASSLAGTGGETQYF. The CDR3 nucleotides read TGCGCCAGCAGCTTGGCCGGTACAGGGGGGGAGACCCAGTACTTC.

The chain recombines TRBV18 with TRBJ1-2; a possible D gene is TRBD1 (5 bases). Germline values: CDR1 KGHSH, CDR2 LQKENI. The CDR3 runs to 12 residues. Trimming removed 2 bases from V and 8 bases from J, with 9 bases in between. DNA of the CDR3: TGTGCCAGCTCACCATCGAGGGACGGCTACACCTTC. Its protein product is CASSPSRDGYTF.

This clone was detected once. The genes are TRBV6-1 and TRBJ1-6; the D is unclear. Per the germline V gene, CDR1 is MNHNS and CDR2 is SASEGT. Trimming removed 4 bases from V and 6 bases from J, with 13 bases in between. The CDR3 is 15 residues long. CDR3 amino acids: CASSVEGQSNSPLHF. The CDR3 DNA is TGTGCCAGCAGTGTTGAGGGTCAGAGTAATTCACCCCTCCACTTT.

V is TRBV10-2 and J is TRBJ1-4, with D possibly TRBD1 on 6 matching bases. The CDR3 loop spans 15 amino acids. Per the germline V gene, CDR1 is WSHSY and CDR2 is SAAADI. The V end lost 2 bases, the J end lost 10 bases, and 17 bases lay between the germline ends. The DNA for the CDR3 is TGCGCCAGCAGTGAGCTAGCACGGACAGCCGGAAAACTGTTTTTT. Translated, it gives CASSELARTAGKLFF.

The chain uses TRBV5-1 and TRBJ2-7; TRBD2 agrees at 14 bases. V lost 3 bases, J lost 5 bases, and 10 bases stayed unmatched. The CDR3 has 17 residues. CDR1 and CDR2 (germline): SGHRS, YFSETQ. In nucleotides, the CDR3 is TGCGCCAGCAGCTCTCGTCGGACTAGCGGGGGGCCTGACGAGCAGTACTTC. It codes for CASSSRRTSGGPDEQYF.

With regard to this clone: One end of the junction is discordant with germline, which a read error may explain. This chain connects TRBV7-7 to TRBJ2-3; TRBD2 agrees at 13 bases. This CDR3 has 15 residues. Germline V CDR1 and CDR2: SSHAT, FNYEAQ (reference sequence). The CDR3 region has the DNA TGTGCTAGCAGCTCGGGACTAGCGGGAATGGATACGCAGTATTTT. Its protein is CASSSGLAGMDTQYF.

The CDR3 loop is CASSQVGRDRAHYGYTF. The CDR3 DNA is TGCGCCAGCAGCCAAGTGGGACGGGACAGGGCCCACTATGGCTACACCTTC. V usage is TRBV4-3 and J usage is TRBJ1-2; 9 bases fit TRBD1. The trim removed 1 base at V and 3 bases at J, leaving 9 bases unmatched. Germline V lookup: CDR1 LGHNA, CDR2 YSLEER. The length of the CDR3 is 17 residues.

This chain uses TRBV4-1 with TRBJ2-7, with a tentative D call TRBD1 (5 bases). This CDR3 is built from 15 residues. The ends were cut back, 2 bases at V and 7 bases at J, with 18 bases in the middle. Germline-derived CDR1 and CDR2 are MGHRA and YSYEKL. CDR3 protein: CASSQLLMKGYEQYF. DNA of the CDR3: TGCGCCAGCAGCCAACTCCTCATGAAGGGGTATGAGCAGTACTTC.

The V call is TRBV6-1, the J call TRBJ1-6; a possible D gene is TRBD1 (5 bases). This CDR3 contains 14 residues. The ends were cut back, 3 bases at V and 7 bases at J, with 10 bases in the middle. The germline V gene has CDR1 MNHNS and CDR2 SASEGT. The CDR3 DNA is TGTGCCAGCAGTGACGGGGGAGTCAATTCACCCCTCCACTTT. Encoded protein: CASSDGGVNSPLHF.

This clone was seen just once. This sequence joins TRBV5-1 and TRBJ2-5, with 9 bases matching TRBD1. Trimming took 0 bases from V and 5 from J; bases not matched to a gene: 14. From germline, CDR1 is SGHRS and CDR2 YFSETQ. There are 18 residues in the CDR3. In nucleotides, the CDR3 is TGCGCCAGCAGCTTGGCCCCAAGAGGGACAGGGAGACTCGAGACCCAGTACTTC. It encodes CASSLAPRGTGRLETQYF.